The 10 T cell receptor beta chains in this list originate from one sample, sequenced in a study of cytomegalovirus exposure and HLA in healthy donors. Libraries were prepared by immunoSEQ multiplex PCR; TCRdb keeps only in-frame clonotypes and omits some of them. In the table there are approximately 270,000 clones, 80% to 90% of which are singletons. The sequencing sample was made of PBMCs. The receptors were gathered from a woman in her late teens or twenties in good health and CMV-seronegative.

There are a few counts of this clone. The chain carries TRBV19 and TRBJ2-1, with 8 nucleotides matching TRBD2. Trimming cost V 4 bases and J 4 bases; bases outside gene matches: 0. The CDR3 covers 13 residues. Looked up from germline, CDR1 is LNHDA and CDR2 is SQIVND (reference sequence). The CDR3 nucleotides read TGTGCCAGTAGTACTAGCGGGTACAATGAGCAGTTCTTC. Its translation is CASSTSGYNEQFF.

The J gene is TRBJ1-6, the V gene TRBV28; 11 positions match TRBD1. From germline, CDR1 is MDHEN and CDR2 SYDVKM. This CDR3 region has 14 residues. V shed 5 bases, J shed 9 bases, and the junction held 3 bases outside the gene matches. The CDR3 protein is CASSTGQGASPLHF. The CDR3 DNA sequence: TGTGCCAGCAGTACCGGACAGGGGGCTTCACCCCTCCACTTT.

The chain combines TRBV30 with TRBJ2-7; 8 bases map to TRBD1. Germline CDR1 GTSNPN, CDR2 SVGIG (reference sequence). The length of the CDR3 is 14 residues. J lost 3 bases, V lost 3 bases, and 7 bases had no gene match. CDR3 sequence reads: CAWSPGQANYEQYF. In DNA, the CDR3 is TGTGCCTGGAGCCCGGGACAGGCAAACTACGAGCAGTACTTC.

Here the CDR3 DNA reads TGTGCCAGCAGTTACGTCCCGGCGGGAAAGGGCTACGAGCAGTACTTC. Protein sequence: CASSYVPAGKGYEQYF. The chain combines TRBV6-5 with TRBJ2-7; tentative D call: TRBD2 (6 bases). Germline values: CDR1 MNHEY, CDR2 SVGAGI. This CDR3 region has 16 residues. V dropped 2 bases and J dropped 3 bases, with 17 bases sitting between them.

This clone was found a few times. This chain joins TRBV27 and TRBJ2-1; possibly TRBD1 for D (5 bases). V was clipped by 2 bases and J by 7 bases, with 12 bases between them. The CDR3 loop spans 14 amino acids. CDR1 is MNHEY and CDR2 is SMNVEV in the germline V gene (reference sequence). CDR3 protein: CASSLGSGRNEQFF. CDR3 in DNA: TGTGCCAGCAGTTTAGGTTCAGGGCGAAATGAGCAGTTCTTC.

To note about this clone: Other DNA sequences in this specimen translate into the identical CDR3. V and J are TRBV6-5 and TRBJ1-3; no reliable D call. Germline V gene data show CDR1 as MNHEY and CDR2 as SVGAGI. The CDR3 spans 15 residues. V shed 0 bases and J shed 0 bases, with 6 bases lying between them. CDR3: CASSYSSLSGNTIYF. As DNA, the CDR3 is TGTGCCAGCAGTTACTCGTCCCTCTCTGGAAACACCATATATTTT.

This clone appeared once. V gene TRBV5-4 combines with J gene TRBJ2-6; D possibly corresponds to TRBD1 (6 bases). The length of the CDR3 is 15 residues. The germline V and J ends were trimmed by 4 bases and 1 base, with 9 bases remaining between them. CDR1 is SGHNT and CDR2 is YYREEE in the germline V gene (reference sequence). The CDR3: CASSRDISGANVLTF. The CDR3 bases are TGTGCCAGCAGCAGGGACATTTCTGGGGCCAACGTCCTGACTTTC.

The rearrangement links TRBV9 to TRBJ2-3, with 14 bases identical to TRBD2. Germline values: CDR1 SGDLS, CDR2 YYNGEE. The trim removed 4 bases at V and 1 base at J, leaving 8 bases unmatched. The CDR3 sequence is 18 residues long. The CDR3 bases are TGTGCCAGCAGCTTACGACTAGCGGGGGGGCGCGGCACAGATACGCAGTATTTT. Amino acids: CASSLRLAGGRGTDTQYF.

This clone was counted only a few times. The CDR3 sequence: CASSENGGNGYTF. The CDR3 DNA is TGTGCCAGCAGTGAGAATGGGGGGAATGGCTACACCTTC. The gene calls are TRBV2 and TRBJ1-2; D is possibly TRBD1 (5 bases). The CDR3 totals 13 residues. CDR1 SNHLY and CDR2 FYNNEI come from the germline V gene. Trimming left V 3 bases short and J 6 bases short, with 11 bases between.

The chain carries TRBV6-5 and TRBJ2-7, with D perhaps TRBD1 (6 bases). The ends were cut back, 8 bases at V and 1 base at J, with 18 bases in the middle. The V gene's germline CDR1 is MNHEY and CDR2 SVGAGI. CDR3 size: 15 residues. The CDR3 region is CASAKSRGFSYEQYF. DNA of the CDR3: TGTGCCAGCGCCAAGTCCAGGGGATTTTCCTACGAGCAGTACTTC.